This TCR beta chain originates from a study of blood T cell repertoires in COVID-19 (dated by TCRdb to the early 2020s). About the investigation overall: Samples from collaborators originated in the United States, Italy and Spain and spanned both the acute and convalescent phases of COVID-19. The samples were drawn from the first 160 participants of the ongoing ImmuneRACE study and from roughly 1,300 subjects provided by 6 global collaborators. Deeply sampled blood TCRbeta repertoires from subjects exposed to, actively infected with, or recovered from COVID-19 were included in the dataset. A de-identified subject ID, COVID-19 status, age in years and sex were almost always included in the sample metadata. The repertoires were released in a freely available public database intended as a resource for research on the immune response to SARS-CoV-2. The material from the prospective study consisted of cDNA or gDNA derived from T cells, B-cell-depleted T cells, or PBMCs. Where HLA class I and class II types were available, the types were taken from metadata supplied by the sample provider, not from assay-based typing.

Each collaborating institution followed its own protocols to collect whole blood in K2EDTA tubes. For TCRbeta analysis, collaborators shipped samples in one of three forms: frozen whole blood, isolated PBMCs, or DNA extracted from either of those sample types. TCRbeta CDR3 regions were amplified from genomic DNA using the immunoSEQ Assay, a bias-controlled multiplex PCR. The published analysis was carried out like this. The number of nucleated cells in each sample was estimated from the amplification of reference gene primers within the assay. To quantify the absolute abundance of each unique TCRbeta CDR3 rearrangement, sequence reads were collapsed and filtered. For each sample, productive Simpson clonality was calculated as the square root of Simpson's diversity index over productive rearrangements. TCRdb retrieved this table from immuneACCESS and kept in-frame rearrangements only. Not all clones are present; in checked studies, unresolved V genes account for under half, and no reason is known for the remainder. The V and J calls and clone size were taken over from that table, and D and trimming were inferred from the DNA. The sample table contains fewer than 250,000 clones; only one count was recorded for just under 85% of them. The leading ten clones occupy roughly 6.4% of the sample.

Broader findings and caveats from the paper: Clinical and demographic metadata were provided uncurated, with the amount varying by source and participant.

V loses 4 bases at its end and J loses 6 bases; junction bases beyond the gene matches: 6. Its CDR3 holds 16 amino acids, cysteine through phenylalanine. The retained sequence is limited to the CDR3, 48 bases, with the frame set at the first base. CDR1 and CDR2 (LGHDT, YNNKEL) derive from the germline V gene (reference sequence). To note about this clone: It has no known antigen specificity. Per-nucleotide qualities are absent, and no much larger clonotype sits a single base away.

This TCR was sampled from a woman aged 55-70 years with active or convalescent COVID-19. Sequencing used peripheral blood. The chain employs TRBV3-1 (or the pseudogene TRBV3-2) and TRBJ2-2; the central 12 bases match TRBD2. The CDR3 reads CASSRGLAGGAGELFF. In nucleotides, the sequence is TGTGCCAGCAGCCGGGGACTAGCGGGTGGGGCCGGGGAGCTGTTTTTT.